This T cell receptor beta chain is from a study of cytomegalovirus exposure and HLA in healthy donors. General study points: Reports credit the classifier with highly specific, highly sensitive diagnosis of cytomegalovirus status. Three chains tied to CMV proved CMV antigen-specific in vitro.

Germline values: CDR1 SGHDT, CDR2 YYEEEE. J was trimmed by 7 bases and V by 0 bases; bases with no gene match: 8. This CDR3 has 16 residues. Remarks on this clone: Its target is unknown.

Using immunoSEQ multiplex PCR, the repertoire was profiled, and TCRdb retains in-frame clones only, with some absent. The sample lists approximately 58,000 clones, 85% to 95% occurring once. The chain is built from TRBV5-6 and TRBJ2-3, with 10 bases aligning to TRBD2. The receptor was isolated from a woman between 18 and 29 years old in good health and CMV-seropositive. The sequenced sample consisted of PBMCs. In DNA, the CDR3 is TGTGCCAGCAGCTTGGGTCCTAGCGGGAGTTACTATACGCAGTATTTT. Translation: CASSLGPSGSYYTQYF.